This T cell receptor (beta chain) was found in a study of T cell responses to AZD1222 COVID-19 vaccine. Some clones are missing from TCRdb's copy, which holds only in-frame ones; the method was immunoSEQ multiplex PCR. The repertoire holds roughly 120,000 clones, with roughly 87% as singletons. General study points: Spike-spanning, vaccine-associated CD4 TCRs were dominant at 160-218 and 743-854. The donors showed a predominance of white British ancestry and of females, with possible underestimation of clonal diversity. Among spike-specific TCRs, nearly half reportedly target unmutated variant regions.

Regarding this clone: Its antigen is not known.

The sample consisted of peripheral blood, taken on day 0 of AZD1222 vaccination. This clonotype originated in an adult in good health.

CDR3 sequence: CASSGAGATSETQYF. The CDR3 coding sequence is TGTGCCAGCAGCGGGGCAGGGGCCACCTCCGAGACCCAGTACTTC. The chain joins TRBV21-1 to TRBJ2-5; the table's D call of TRBD1 was not tested on the DNA. TRBV21-1 has pseudogene status. The CDR3 consists of 15 residues.